This T cell receptor (beta chain) appears in the sequencing data of a study of Graves' ophthalmopathy and Graves' hyperthyroidism. Study information: Sampling took place at initial diagnosis, with peripheral blood obtained before any treatment.

PBMCs originated in roughly 10 ml of fresh peripheral blood. As the template, RNA transcripts were used to amplify TCR beta CDR3 regions. HTBI primers were employed in first-round RT-PCR, then a second-round multiplex PCR followed. MiXCR, run by TCRdb on the multiplex PCR reads, gives a single entry per CDR3 protein. The sample lists roughly 400,000 distinct CDR3 sequences, about a sixth seen once, with approximately 2.4% in the top ten. This clonotype was detected ten times or more. Antigen unknown. Overall study findings and caveats: Ophthalmopathy progression was predicted by the model at 60% to 71% sensitivity and about 74% specificity.

The germline V and J ends were trimmed by 3 bases and 0 bases, with 8 bases remaining between them. The CDR3 runs 14 residues. The V gene's germline CDR1 is SEHNR and CDR2 FQNEAQ (reference sequence). The specimen was peripheral blood. This receptor was obtained from an adult woman with stable Graves' hyperthyroidism. The J gene is TRBJ1-2, the V gene TRBV7-9; possible D gene TRBD1, 5 bases. CDR3 sequence (DNA): TGTGCCAGCAGCTTCGGGGCGTCTAACTATGGCTACACCTTC. It yields the protein CASSFGASNYGYTF. Using reference TRBV7-9 and TRBJ1-2 for the parts outside the CDR3, the full variable domain is DTGVSQNPRHKITKRGQNVTFRCDPISEHNRLYWYRQTLGQGPEFLTYFQNEAQLEKSRLLSDRFSAERPKGSFSTLEIQRTEQGDSAMYLCASSFGASNYGYTFGSGTRLTVV.